This entry concerns a single TCR beta chain. What it binds is not known. Time point given: new active TB diagnosis, blood taken before or within 7 days of starting treatment. Active tuberculosis patients were new diagnoses, HIV-seronegative, South African, and aged 18 years or older. Trimming cost V 5 bases and J 7 bases, with 15 bases left between them. The CDR3 runs 14 residues. CDR1 is SGHRS and CDR2 is YFSETQ in the germline V gene. Generated by immunoSEQ multiplex PCR, the TCRdb table keeps only in-frame clones and is missing some. Among 29,000 or so clones listed, around 90% were seen once. The data derive from a study of T cells in tuberculosis. Study context: In South Africa, adults with active tuberculosis were compared with IGRA-negative and latently infected IGRA-positive adolescents. Study results and limitations: Samples were chosen by availability of cryopreserved specimens. Active tuberculosis patients had shorter CDR3-alpha; the beta difference was nonsignificant.

The chain has TRBV5-1 and TRBJ2-2, with D perhaps TRBD2 (6 bases). The material sequenced was PBMCs, taken at tuberculosis diagnosis. The receptor comes from an adult with tuberculosis. Here the CDR3 DNA reads TGCGCCAGCAGTTGGGACTGGCCCCACGGGGAGCTGTTTTTT. It yields the protein CASSWDWPHGELFF.